The 21 T cell receptor beta chains below were found in one sample sequenced in a study of beta chain features in type 1 diabetes. Findings and caveats of the study: TCRB CDR3s from Type 1 diabetes patients were moderately but significantly shorter in all four CD4+ subsets.

Every isolated RNA sample was fully reverse transcribed, so sequencing captured expressed TCRB transcripts. Libraries were prepared by immunoSEQ multiplex PCR; TCRdb keeps only in-frame clonotypes and omits some of them. Of approximately 170,000 clones in the sample, less than 10% were seen once. Antigen specificity for these receptors is unknown. Sequencing was done on a sample of central memory CD4+ T cells from blood. The source of these receptors is a man in his late teens or twenties with type 1 diabetes.

This chain links TRBV30 with TRBJ1-4; possible D gene TRBD1, 5 bases. Trimming removed 4 bases from V and 6 bases from J, with 9 bases in between. Germline-derived CDR1 and CDR2 are GTSNPN and SVGIG (reference sequence). The CDR3 runs to 12 residues. Here the CDR3 reads CAWNPGDEKLFF. The CDR3 DNA reads as TGTGCCTGGAATCCGGGGGATGAAAAACTGTTTTTT.

This chain connects TRBV28 to TRBJ2-7; no clear D gene. This CDR3 contains 12 residues. The V gene's germline CDR1 is MDHEN and CDR2 SYDVKM. Trimming shortened V by 5 bases and J by 4 bases, and 9 bases separated the two germline ends. CDR3: CASSKLSYEQYF. The CDR3 DNA reads as TGTGCCAGCAGTAAACTCTCGTACGAGCAGTACTTC. Full variable domain (remainder filled in from reference TRBV28 and TRBJ2-7): DVKVTQSSRYLVKRTGEKVFLECVQDMDHENMFWYRQDPGLGLRLIYFSYDVKMKEKGDIPEGYSVSREKKERFSLILESASTNQTSMYLCASSKLSYEQYFGPGTRLTVT.

The gene calls are TRBV9 and TRBJ2-1; TRBD2 matches at 10 bases. V dropped 3 bases and J dropped 2; count of bases not matched to a gene: 5. This CDR3 has 16 residues. In germline, CDR1 is SGDLS, CDR2 YYNGEE. As DNA, the CDR3 is TGTGCCAGCAGCGACACTCTAGCGGGGGCCTACAATGAGCAGTTCTTC. This gives the protein CASSDTLAGAYNEQFF. Together with reference TRBV9 and TRBJ2-1, the CDR3 gives the full variable domain: DSGVTQTPKHLITATGQRVTLRCSPRSGDLSVYWYQQSLDQGLQFLIQYYNGEERAKGNILERFSAQQFPDLHSELNLSSLELGDSALYFCASSDTLAGAYNEQFFGPGTRLTVL.

This clone has just a few counts. The V call is TRBV19, the J call TRBJ2-3, with a possible D match to TRBD1 (6 bases). CDR3 size: 14 residues. Germline CDR1 is LNHDA and CDR2 is SQIVND (reference sequence). V gave up 8 bases and J gave up 0 bases, with 12 bases separating them. CDR3 in amino acids: CASAAGVSTDTQYF. The CDR3 DNA sequence: TGTGCCAGTGCGGCAGGGGTTAGCACAGATACGCAGTATTTT. Combining the CDR3 with reference TRBV19 and TRBJ2-3 gives the whole variable domain DGGITQSPKYLFRKEGQNVTLSCEQNLNHDAMYWYRQDPGQGLRLIYYSQIVNDFQKGDIAEGYSVSREKKESFPLTVTSAQKNPTAFYLCASAAGVSTDTQYFGPGTRLTVL.

This clone has more than one count but fewer than ten. V and J are TRBV23-1 and TRBJ2-5; 7 nucleotides line up with TRBD1. TRBV23-1 counts as an open reading frame of uncertain function. Unmatched junction bases numbered 12, after V lost 0 bases and J lost 5 bases. The length of the CDR3 is 17 residues. The CDR3 nucleotides read TGCGCCAGCAGTCAATCCCGACAGGGTGGGCTTGGGGAGACCCAGTACTTC. This translates into CASSQSRQGGLGETQYF.

The chain joins TRBV18 to TRBJ2-1; D perhaps matches TRBD2 (7 bases). This CDR3 is 13 amino acids long. The germline V gene has CDR1 KGHSH and CDR2 LQKENI. With 3 bases removed from V and 8 bases from J, the gap between germline ends came to 11 bases. CDR3: CASSPQGRDEQFF. CDR3 coding DNA: TGTGCCAGCTCACCGCAGGGGAGGGATGAGCAGTTCTTC.

The rearrangement uses TRBV7-7 and TRBJ2-1; D call uncertain. Germline V gene sequence: CDR1 SSHAT, CDR2 FNYEAQ (reference sequence). This CDR3 has 14 residues. Trimming removed 6 bases from V and 5 bases from J, with 14 bases in between. CDR3 sequence (DNA): TGTGCCAGCAGTTCCCTAGGTAGCAACAATGAGCAGTTCTTC. This sequence encodes CASSSLGSNNEQFF.

The rearrangement links TRBV19 to TRBJ1-5, with D unresolved. CDR1 and CDR2 (germline): LNHDA, SQIVND (reference sequence). The CDR3 is 13 amino acids. Trimming took off 5 bases at V and 5 bases at J, with 10 bases between the two ends. Here the CDR3 DNA reads TGTGCCAGTAGTTCCGGGTGGGATCAGCCCCAGCATTTT. It is translated as CASSSGWDQPQHF.

This clone was observed at least ten times. The rearrangement joins TRBV5-1 to TRBJ2-5; maybe TRBD1 (6 bases). With 3 bases removed from V and 5 bases from J, the gap between germline ends came to 8 bases. This CDR3 is 12 amino acids long. CDR1 is SGHRS, CDR2 YFSETQ, per germline. For the CDR3, the DNA is TGCGCCAGCAGCTACCAGGGGGAGACCCAGTACTTC. As protein: CASSYQGETQYF.

The chain combines TRBV7-7 with TRBJ2-5, with 11 bases identical to TRBD2. Germline assignment: CDR1 SSHAT and CDR2 FNYEAQ (reference sequence). CDR3 length: 16 amino acids. After removal of 5 bases from V and 4 bases from J, the junction contained 9 bases not matched to a gene. The CDR3 DNA follows: TGTGCCAGCAGCCAAATTCTAGCGGGGGGCCGAGAGACCCAGTACTTC. It encodes CASSQILAGGRETQYF.

This clone occurred a few times. The chain has TRBV6-5 and TRBJ2-5, with 10 bases lining up with TRBD2. The CDR3 sequence is 16 residues long. Losses at the gene ends were 0 bases for V and 5 bases for J; bases not matched to a gene: 6. Per the germline V gene, CDR1 is MNHEY and CDR2 is SVGAGI. In DNA, the CDR3 is TGTGCCAGCAGTTACTCGCCTAGCGGGAGTGCGGAGACCCAGTACTTC. This translates into CASSYSPSGSAETQYF.

The table lists this clone with a few counts. The chain is built from TRBV6-5 and TRBJ2-5, with D possibly TRBD2 on 6 matching bases. Per the germline V gene, CDR1 is MNHEY and CDR2 is SVGAGI. The CDR3 is 14 residues long. V lost 6 bases to trimming and J lost 0 bases, with 11 bases between them. The CDR3 coding sequence is TGTGCCAGCAGCGGGACTCTACACCAAGAGACCCAGTACTTC. Translated: CASSGTLHQETQYF.

This clone was detected a few times. The V gene is TRBV28, the J gene TRBJ2-6; TRBD1 agrees at 10 bases. The V gene's germline CDR1 is MDHEN and CDR2 SYDVKM. This CDR3 has 18 residues. V lost 8 bases to trimming and J lost 0 bases; unmatched junction nucleotides: 10. The CDR3 region is CASSDRDRGFSGANVLTF. CDR3 bases: TGTGCCAGCTCAGACCGGGACAGGGGATTCTCTGGGGCCAACGTCCTGACTTTC.

In this sample, this clone turned up a few times. The genes are TRBV7-9 and TRBJ1-4; D is possibly TRBD1 (6 bases). Per germline, CDR1 SEHNR and CDR2 FQNEAQ (reference sequence). V lost 1 base and J 8 bases, leaving 14 bases between the germline ends. The CDR3 runs 15 residues. In DNA form, the CDR3 reads TGTGCCAGCAGCTTAGGTGGGACAACCGCCGAAAAACTGTTTTTT. Translation: CASSLGGTTAEKLFF.

The chain has TRBV15 and TRBJ2-5, with TRBD1 matching 7 bases. The germline CDR1 and CDR2 sequences are LNHNV and YYDKDF (reference sequence). This CDR3 spans 13 amino acids. The ends lost 8 bases at V and 2 bases at J; junction bases unmatched: 5. Written as DNA, the CDR3 is TGTGCCACCGCCCGACAGGGTCAAGAGACCCAGTACTTC. This encodes CATARQGQETQYF.

Of note for this clone: The same CDR3 also results from other DNA sequences found in this sample. The chain combines TRBV5-4 with TRBJ2-5, with D tentatively TRBD1 (5 bases). The CDR3 totals 13 residues. Germline V CDR1 and CDR2: SGHNT, YYREEE (reference sequence). V shed 3 bases and J shed 3 bases, with 9 bases lying between them. Written as DNA, the CDR3 is TGTGCCAGCAGCTCTGACAGAGAAGAGACCCAGTACTTC. Protein product: CASSSDREETQYF.

The genes are TRBV21-1 and TRBJ1-1; no check of the table's D call, TRBD1, against the DNA was made. TRBV21-1 is shown as a pseudogene. The CDR3 has 12 residues. The CDR3 spells CASPRGGTEAFF. The DNA of the CDR3 is TGTGCCAGTCCCAGGGGCGGCACTGAAGCTTTCTTT.

In this sample, this clone turned up many times. The rearrangement joins TRBV15 to TRBJ2-6, with TRBD1 as a possible D gene (6 bases). Looked up from germline, CDR1 is LNHNV and CDR2 is YYDKDF (reference sequence). CDR3 length: 18 residues. The V end was cut by 1 base, the J end by 3 bases, with 16 bases between. The CDR3 is CATSRGLGGARGANVLTF. The DNA of the CDR3 is TGTGCCACCAGCAGAGGGCTTGGGGGCGCTCGTGGGGCCAACGTCCTGACTTTC.

The V and J genes are TRBV7-2 and TRBJ2-2; maybe TRBD2 (5 bases). V lost 2 bases and J lost 0, with 10 bases in between. The CDR3 runs to 16 residues. The germline V gene has CDR1 SGHTA and CDR2 FQGNSA. The CDR3 DNA reads as TGTGCCAGCAGCTTACTTAGCGTGACGAACACCGGGGAGCTGTTTTTT. Its protein product is CASSLLSVTNTGELFF. Combining the CDR3 with reference TRBV7-2 and TRBJ2-2 gives the whole variable domain GAGVSQSPSNKVTEKGKDVELRCDPISGHTALYWYRQSLGQGLEFLIYFQGNSAPDKSGLPSDRFSAERTGGSVSTLTIQRTQQEDSAVYLCASSLLSVTNTGELFFGEGSRLTVL.

This clone came up a few times. The V gene is TRBV28, the J gene TRBJ2-7; no clear D gene. This CDR3 region has 13 residues. Trimming took 11 bases from V and 0 from J, leaving 14 bases between them. Germline V gives CDR1 MDHEN, CDR2 SYDVKM. CDR3 protein: CAAQTGSSYEQYF. In DNA, the CDR3 is TGTGCCGCTCAGACTGGAAGCTCCTACGAGCAGTACTTC.

This clone turned up a few times. The V gene is TRBV30, the J gene TRBJ1-2, with TRBD1 identical over 7 bases. The junction had 4 bases not matched to a gene; V was cut back by 5 bases and J by 4 bases. The CDR3 is 12 residues long. CDR1 and CDR2 (germline): GTSNPN, SVGIG (reference sequence). This CDR3 is CAWAGQVYGYTF. CDR3 DNA sequence: TGTGCCTGGGCTGGACAGGTCTATGGCTACACCTTC. The whole variable domain, remainder taken from reference TRBV30 and TRBJ1-2, is SQTIHQWPATLVQPVGSPLSLECTVEGTSNPNLYWYRQAAGRGLQLLFYSVGIGQISSEVPQNLSASRPQDRQFILSSKKLLLSDSGFYLCAWAGQVYGYTFGSGTRLTVV.